The clone carrying this T cell receptor beta chain was recorded only once. The sample is drawn from a study of control samples from healthy donors and cancer patients. The repertoire was sequenced with immunoSEQ multiplex PCR; TCRdb's copy has only in-frame clones and lacks some. Of 20,000 to 25,000 clones listed, around nine tenths are singletons. Per germline, CDR1 LNHDA and CDR2 SQIVND (reference sequence). This CDR3 has 17 residues. Trimming removed 6 bases at V and 12 bases at J, with 30 bases between. The chain recombines TRBV19 with TRBJ2-1; TRBD1 is a possible D gene (5 bases). The specimen was PBMCs. This receptor was identified in a woman aged 55-70 years with head and neck cancer. DNA of the CDR3: TGTGCCAGTAGCTTCCGAAGGGCAGGGATTTTCTACGGCGTGCAGTTCTTC. This gives the protein CASSFRRAGIFYGVQFF. Complete variable domain (other parts from reference TRBV19 and TRBJ2-1): DGGITQSPKYLFRKEGQNVTLSCEQNLNHDAMYWYRQDPGQGLRLIYYSQIVNDFQKGDIAEGYSVSREKKESFPLTVTSAQKNPTAFYLCASSFRRAGIFYGVQFFGPGTRLTVL.